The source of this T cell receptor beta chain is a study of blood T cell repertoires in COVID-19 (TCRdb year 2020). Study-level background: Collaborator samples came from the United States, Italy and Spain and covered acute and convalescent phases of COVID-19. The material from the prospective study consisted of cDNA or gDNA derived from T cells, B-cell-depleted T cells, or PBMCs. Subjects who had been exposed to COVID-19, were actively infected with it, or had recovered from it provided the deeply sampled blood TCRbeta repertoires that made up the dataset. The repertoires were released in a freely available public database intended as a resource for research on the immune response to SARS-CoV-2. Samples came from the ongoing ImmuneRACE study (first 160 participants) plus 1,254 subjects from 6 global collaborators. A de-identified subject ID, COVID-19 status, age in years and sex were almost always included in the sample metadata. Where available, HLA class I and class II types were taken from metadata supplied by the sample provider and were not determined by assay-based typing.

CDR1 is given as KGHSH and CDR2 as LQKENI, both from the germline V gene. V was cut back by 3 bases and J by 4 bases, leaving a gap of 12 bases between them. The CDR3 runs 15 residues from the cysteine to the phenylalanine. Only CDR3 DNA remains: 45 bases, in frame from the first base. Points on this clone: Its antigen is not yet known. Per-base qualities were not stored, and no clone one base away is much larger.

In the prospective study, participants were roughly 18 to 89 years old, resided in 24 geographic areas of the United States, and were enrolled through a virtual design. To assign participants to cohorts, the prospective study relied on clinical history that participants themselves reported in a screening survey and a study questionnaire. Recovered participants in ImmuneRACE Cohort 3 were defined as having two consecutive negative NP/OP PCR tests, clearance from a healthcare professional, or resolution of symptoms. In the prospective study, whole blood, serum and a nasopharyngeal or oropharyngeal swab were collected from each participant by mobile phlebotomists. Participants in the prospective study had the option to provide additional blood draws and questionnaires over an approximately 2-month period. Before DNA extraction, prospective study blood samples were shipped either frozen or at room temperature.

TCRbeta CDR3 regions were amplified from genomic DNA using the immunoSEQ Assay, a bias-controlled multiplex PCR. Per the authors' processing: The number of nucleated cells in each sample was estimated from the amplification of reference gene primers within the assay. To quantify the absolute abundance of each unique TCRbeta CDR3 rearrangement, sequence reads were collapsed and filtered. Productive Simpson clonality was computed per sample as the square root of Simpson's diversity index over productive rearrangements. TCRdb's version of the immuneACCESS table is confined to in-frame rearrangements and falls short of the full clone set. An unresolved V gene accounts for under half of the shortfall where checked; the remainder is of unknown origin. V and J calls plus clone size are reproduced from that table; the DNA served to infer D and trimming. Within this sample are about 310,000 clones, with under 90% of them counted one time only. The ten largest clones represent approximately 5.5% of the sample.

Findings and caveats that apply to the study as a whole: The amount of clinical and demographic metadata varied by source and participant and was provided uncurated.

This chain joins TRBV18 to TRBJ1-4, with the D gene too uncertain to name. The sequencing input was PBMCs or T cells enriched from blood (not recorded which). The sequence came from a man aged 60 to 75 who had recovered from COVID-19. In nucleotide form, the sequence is TGTGCCAGCTCACCTCAAGACACCATTAATGAAAAACTGTTTTTT. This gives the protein CASSPQDTINEKLFF.